This entry lists 21 T cell receptor beta chains sequenced from one sample in a study of identical twins. TCRdb used MiXCR to reprocess the 5' RACE reads, holding one entry per CDR3 protein. The top ten hold around 40% of the sample, which has about 200,000 distinct CDR3 sequences, 15% seen once. These data were also reused for a study on T cells expressing NK-cell markers.

Sequenced material: CD8+ T cells sorted from blood. The receptors come from a woman between 18 and 29 years old in good health.

This clonotype was recorded a few times. The chain recombines TRBV3-1 with TRBJ2-6; TRBD2 agrees at 8 bases. V shed 4 bases and J 0 bases; nucleotides not matched to a gene: 11. CDR1 LGHDT and CDR2 YNNKEL come from the germline V gene (reference sequence). The CDR3 spans 19 residues. The CDR3 region has the DNA TGTGCCAGCAGCCCCCTTCGTGGCGGGGGGCACTCTGGGGCCAACGTCCTGACTTTC. This sequence encodes CASSPLRGGGHSGANVLTF.

This clonotype was detected a few times. V and J are TRBV3-1 and TRBJ1-1, with D perhaps matching TRBD1 (6 bases). CDR3 length equals 17 residues. Germline assignment: CDR1 LGHDT and CDR2 YNNKEL (reference sequence). V lost 0 bases and J lost 3, with 17 bases in between. CDR3 sequence reads: CASSQDPIQGGDTEAFF. The DNA for the CDR3 is TGTGCCAGCAGCCAAGACCCAATACAGGGTGGTGACACTGAAGCTTTCTTT.

The rearrangement links TRBV12-3 or TRBV12-4 to TRBJ2-5; D not resolved. This CDR3 contains 12 residues. The germline V and J ends were trimmed by 7 bases and 4 bases, with 10 bases remaining between them. As DNA, the CDR3 is TGTGCCAGCACCTCTGGTCTAGAGACCCAGTACTTC. This encodes CASTSGLETQYF.

This clonotype has just a few counts. The chain employs TRBV11-2 and TRBJ2-7, with D maybe TRBD1 (6 bases). Trimming removed 3 bases at V and 0 bases at J, with 9 bases between. Germline lookup yields CDR1 SGHAT and CDR2 FQNNGV. The CDR3 is made up of 14 amino acids. The CDR3 spells CASSLGHSSYEQYF. CDR3 nucleotides: TGTGCCAGCAGCTTGGGACATAGCTCCTACGAGCAGTACTTC. The full variable domain, completed using reference TRBV11-2 and TRBJ2-7, is EAGVAQSPRYKIIEKRQSVAFWCNPISGHATLYWYQQILGQGPKLLIQFQNNGVVDDSQLPKDRFSAERLKGVDSTLKIQPAKLEDSAVYLCASSLGHSSYEQYFGPGTRLTVT.

This clonotype has only a few counts. The chain has TRBV7-2 and TRBJ1-1; no firm D call. The CDR3 length is 14 residues. CDR1 and CDR2 from the germline V gene are SGHTA and FQGNSA. The ends were cut back, 2 bases at V and 2 bases at J, with 9 bases in the middle. DNA for the CDR3: TGTGCCAGCAGCTTAAGCTTCGGAAACACTGAAGCTTTCTTT. It codes for CASSLSFGNTEAFF.

This clonotype was detected a few times. This chain uses TRBV24-1 with TRBJ1-5, with D possibly matching TRBD1 (5 bases). Germline lookup yields CDR1 KGHDR and CDR2 SFDVKD. V dropped 5 bases and J dropped 7 bases, with 14 bases sitting between them. This CDR3 has 14 amino acids. The CDR3 protein is CATSAGGSYQPQHF. The DNA for the CDR3 is TGTGCCACCAGTGCTGGGGGTTCGTACCAGCCCCAGCATTTT.

This clonotype was counted at least ten times. The rearrangement joins TRBV5-1 to TRBJ2-3; maybe TRBD2 (6 bases). Trimming left V 0 bases short and J 4 bases short, with 9 bases between. The CDR3 consists of 14 residues. The V gene's germline CDR1 is SGHRS and CDR2 YFSETQ. This chain's CDR3 is CASSLGGDSDTQYF. The CDR3 DNA reads as TGCGCCAGCAGCTTGGGAGGGGACTCAGATACGCAGTATTTT.

The chain joins TRBV5-1 to TRBJ2-1; tentatively, D is TRBD1 or TRBD2 (5 bases each). With 5 bases removed from V and 4 bases from J, the gap between germline ends came to 19 bases. The CDR3 runs to 16 residues. Germline loops: CDR1 SGHRS, CDR2 YFSETQ. CDR3 amino acids: CASRLSGTSIYNEQFF. The CDR3, as DNA: TGCGCCAGCAGACTGTCCGGGACCAGCATATACAATGAGCAGTTCTTC.

The chain has TRBV5-4 and TRBJ2-1, with 10 bases matching TRBD2. This CDR3 contains 15 residues. The trim removed 2 bases at V and 7 bases at J, leaving 6 bases unmatched. Looked up from germline, CDR1 is SGHNT and CDR2 is YYREEE (reference sequence). Written as DNA, the CDR3 is TGTGCCAGCAGCTTCCTAGCGGGAGACGGGAATGAGCAGTTCTTC. As protein: CASSFLAGDGNEQFF. The full variable domain, its missing parts supplied by reference TRBV5-4 and TRBJ2-1, is ETGVTQSPTHLIKTRGQQVTLRCSSQSGHNTVSWYQQALGQGPQFIFQYYREEENGRGNFPPRFSGLQFPNYSSELNVNALELDDSALYLCASSFLAGDGNEQFFGPGTRLTVL.

V usage is TRBV6-2 or TRBV6-3 and J usage is TRBJ2-7; the match to TRBD1 covers 7 bases. CDR3 length: 14 amino acids. CDR1 and CDR2 (germline): MNHEY, SVGEGT. Trimming removed 6 bases from V and 5 bases from J; junction bases left unmatched: 10. CDR3: CASSPQGRIDEQYF. CDR3 bases: TGTGCCAGCAGCCCACAGGGGAGAATCGACGAGCAGTACTTC.

This chain joins TRBV6-5 and TRBJ2-5; 10 bases match TRBD2. Trimming at V came to 4 bases and at J to 5 bases, leaving 7 bases not matched to a gene. This CDR3 is built from 15 residues. Germline assignment: CDR1 MNHEY and CDR2 SVGAGI. The CDR3 DNA reads TGTGCCAGCAGTTTGGGAGCGGGGGGGCTTGAGACCCAGTACTTC. Its translation is CASSLGAGGLETQYF.

The chain recombines TRBV15 with TRBJ2-7; D is unresolved. Trimming left V 1 base short and J 0 bases short, with 7 bases between. The CDR3 loop spans 14 amino acids. CDR1 LNHNV and CDR2 YYDKDF come from the germline V gene (reference sequence). CDR3 residues: CATSRARSSYEQYF. In nucleotides, the CDR3 is TGTGCCACCAGCAGAGCGCGAAGCTCCTACGAGCAGTACTTC.

This clonotype occurred a few times. This sequence joins TRBV7-6 and TRBJ1-3; the D is unclear. V lost 5 bases to trimming and J lost 0 bases, with 11 bases between them. The CDR3 runs to 15 residues. Germline CDR1 is SGHVS and CDR2 is FNYEAQ. The CDR3 nucleotides are TGTGCCAGCAGCGCACCTGCAGACTCTGGAAACACCATATATTTT. It specifies CASSAPADSGNTIYF. The whole variable domain, remainder taken from reference TRBV7-6 and TRBJ1-3, is GAGVSQSPRYKVTKRGQDVALRCDPISGHVSLYWYRQALGQGPEFLTYFNYEAQQDKSGLPNDRFSAERPEGSISTLTIQRTEQRDSAMYRCASSAPADSGNTIYFGEGSWLTVV.

This clonotype was counted a few times. V is TRBV10-3 and J is TRBJ2-7; 8 bases line up with TRBD1. This CDR3 spans 15 amino acids. Germline V CDR1 and CDR2: ENHRY, SYGVKD. The ends lost 6 bases at V and 4 bases at J; junction bases unmatched: 11. The CDR3 spells CAIRKGGQGLYEQYF. The CDR3 DNA reads TGTGCCATCAGGAAGGGAGGACAGGGCCTATACGAGCAGTACTTC.

The chain has TRBV20-1 and TRBJ2-3, with D uncertain. Germline CDR1 and CDR2: DFQATT and SNEGSKA (reference sequence). The CDR3 length is 13 residues. V lost 3 bases, J lost 4 bases, and 11 bases lay in between. CDR3: CSARHWPPDTQYF. CDR3 nucleotide sequence: TGCAGTGCTAGGCACTGGCCCCCAGATACGCAGTATTTT.

This clonotype was counted a few times. The chain uses TRBV7-9 and TRBJ2-1; 8 nucleotides agree with TRBD2. Germline CDR1 SEHNR, CDR2 FQNEAQ (reference sequence). The CDR3 runs to 16 residues. V was clipped by 6 bases and J by 2 bases; unmatched bases: 9. The CDR3 loop reads CASSPRAGVPYNEQFF. The CDR3, as DNA: TGTGCCAGCAGTCCGAGAGCGGGAGTCCCCTACAATGAGCAGTTCTTC.

The genes are TRBV12-3 or TRBV12-4 and TRBJ1-2, with D tentatively TRBD1 (5 bases). The CDR3 is made up of 15 amino acids. V was shortened by 4 bases and J by 4 bases, with 16 bases between the two germline ends. The chain's CDR3 is CASSSGSWDPYGYTF. For the CDR3, the DNA is TGTGCCAGCAGTTCTGGATCGTGGGACCCCTATGGCTACACCTTC.

The chain uses TRBV11-3 and TRBJ2-2; D gene unclear. Germline CDR1 is SGHNT and CDR2 is YENEEA. V dropped 2 bases and J dropped 1 base, with 5 bases sitting between them. This CDR3 has 14 residues. CDR3 residues: CASSLNRNTGELFF. The CDR3 nucleotides read TGTGCCAGCAGCTTAAACCGGAACACCGGGGAGCTGTTTTTT.

The J gene is TRBJ2-3, the V gene TRBV3-1; 10 positions agree with TRBD2. This CDR3 is 15 amino acids long. Looked up from germline, CDR1 is LGHDT and CDR2 is YNNKEL (reference sequence). J lost 6 bases, V lost 10 bases, and 13 bases had no gene match. Here the CDR3 DNA reads TGTGCCACCTGGACTATAGCGGGGGGCAGGGATACGCAGTATTTT. Translating it yields CATWTIAGGRDTQYF.

This clonotype occurred many times. The genes are TRBV12-3 or TRBV12-4 and TRBJ1-4, with D tentatively TRBD1 (5 bases). There are 17 residues in the CDR3. V lost 7 bases and J 4 bases, leaving 22 bases between the germline ends. CDR3 bases: TGTGCCAGCACCTCTTCCTTTGTTGGGGGATTTAATGAAAAACTGTTTTTT. Encoded protein: CASTSSFVGGFNEKLFF.

The V call is TRBV6-4, the J call TRBJ2-5; TRBD1 matches 9 bases. CDR3 length equals 15 residues. CDR1 and CDR2 (germline): MRHNA, SNTAGT. Trimming removed 5 bases from V and 2 bases from J; junction bases left unmatched: 6. CDR3 nucleotides: TGTGCCAGCAGTCAAGGACAGGGGAAGCAAGAGACCCAGTACTTC. Translated, it gives CASSQGQGKQETQYF.